The sequence of this TCR beta chain was determined in a study of post-analysis software for immune sequencing data. The overall study: Some patients lacked subtype; others had relapsing-remitting, secondary progressive or progressive-relapsing disease. Study-level points and caveats: Patients had higher frequencies than controls of five TRBV segments, including TRBV5-6, TRBV5-1 and TRBV20-1. Co-batched samples clustered tightly together by F measure. Controls showed significantly higher normalized Chao1 diversity than did multiple sclerosis patients.

The ends were cut back, 1 base at V and 2 bases at J, with 9 bases in the middle. Looked up from germline, CDR1 is DFQATT and CDR2 is SNEGSKA (reference sequence). This CDR3 spans 13 amino acids. Turning to this clonotype: The antigen is unknown.

Built from TCR beta cDNA, the libraries had unique molecular identifiers in them. The yield from approximately 1 to 10 million T cells was 500,000 or so cDNA molecules in total. TCRdb re-called the PCR reads with MiXCR, one entry per CDR3 protein. The repertoire has roughly 800,000 distinct CDR3 sequences, 46% of them found once; the top ten carry roughly 5.2%. The V call is TRBV20-1, the J call TRBJ2-7, with a weak D call TRBD2 (6 bases). Sequencing was performed on blood. The receptor was isolated from a girl aged 10 to 17 with multiple sclerosis. The CDR3 region is CSARGVAAYEQYF. DNA of the CDR3: TGCAGTGCTAGAGGGGTAGCGGCCTACGAGCAGTACTTC.